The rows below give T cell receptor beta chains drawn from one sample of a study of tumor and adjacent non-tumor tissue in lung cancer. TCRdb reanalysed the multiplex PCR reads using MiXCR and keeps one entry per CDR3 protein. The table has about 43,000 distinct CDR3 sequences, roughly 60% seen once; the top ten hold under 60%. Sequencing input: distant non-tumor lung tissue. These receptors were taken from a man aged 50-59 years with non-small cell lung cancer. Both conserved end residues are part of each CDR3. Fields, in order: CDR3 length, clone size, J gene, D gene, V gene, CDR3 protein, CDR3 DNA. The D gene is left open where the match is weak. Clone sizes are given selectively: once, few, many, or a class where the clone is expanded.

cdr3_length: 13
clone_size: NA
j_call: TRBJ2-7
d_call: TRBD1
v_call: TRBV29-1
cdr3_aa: CSDALQGDYEQYF
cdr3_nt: TGTAGCGATGCCCTCCAGGGGGATTACGAGCAGTACTTC

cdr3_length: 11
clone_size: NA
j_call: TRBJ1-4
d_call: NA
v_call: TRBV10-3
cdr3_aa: CAICESGLPFF
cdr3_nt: TGTGCCATCTGTGAGTCCGGACTACCGTTTTTT

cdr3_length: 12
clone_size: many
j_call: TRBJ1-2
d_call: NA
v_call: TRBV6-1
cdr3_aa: CASSTFPYGYTF
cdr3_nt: TGTGCCAGCAGCACATTCCCGTATGGCTACACCTTC

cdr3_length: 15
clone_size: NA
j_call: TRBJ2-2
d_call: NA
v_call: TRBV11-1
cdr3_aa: CASSLALRITGELFF
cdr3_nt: TGTGCCAGCAGCTTAGCACTCAGGATCACAGGGGAGCTGTTTTTT

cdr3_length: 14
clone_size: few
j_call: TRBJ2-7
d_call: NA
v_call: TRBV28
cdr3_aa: CASSLAAYSYEQHF
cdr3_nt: TGTGCCAGCAGTTTAGCAGCCTACTCCTACGAGCAGCACTTC

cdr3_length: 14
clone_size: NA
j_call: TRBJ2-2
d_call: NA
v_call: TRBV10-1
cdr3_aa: CANTGGVNTGGLFF
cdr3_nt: TGCGCCAACACTGGAGGAGTGAACACCGGGGGGCTGTTTTTT

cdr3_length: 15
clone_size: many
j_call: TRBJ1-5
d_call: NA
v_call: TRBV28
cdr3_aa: CASSRQEGSDQPQHF
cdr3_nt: TGTGCCAGCAGTCGCCAGGAAGGGTCGGATCAGCCCCAGCATTTT

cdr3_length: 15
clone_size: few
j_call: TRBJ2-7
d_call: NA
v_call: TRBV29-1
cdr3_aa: CSVVHGAGATYEQYF
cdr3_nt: TGCAGCGTTGTCCACGGGGCAGGGGCTACCTACGAGCAGTACTTC

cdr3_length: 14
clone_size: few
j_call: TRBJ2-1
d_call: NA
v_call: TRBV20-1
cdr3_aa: CSAQGSVLYKEQFF
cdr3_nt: TGCAGTGCTCAAGGGTCAGTGCTCTACAAAGAGCAGTTCTTC

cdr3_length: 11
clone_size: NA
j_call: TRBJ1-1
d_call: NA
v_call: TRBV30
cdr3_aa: CDWSRAAEAFF
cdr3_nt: TGTGACTGGAGTAGGGCAGCTGAAGCTTTCTTT

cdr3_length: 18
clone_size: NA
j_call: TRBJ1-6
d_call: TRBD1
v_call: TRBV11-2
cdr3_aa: CASSARTGGSSYNPHLHF
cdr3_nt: TGTGCCAGCAGCGCTAGGACAGGGGGCTCCTCCTATAATCCACACCTCCACTTT

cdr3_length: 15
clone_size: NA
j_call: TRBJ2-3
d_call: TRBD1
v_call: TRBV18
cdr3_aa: CASRQRQGAIDTQYF
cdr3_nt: TGTGCCAGCCGGCAGCGACAGGGGGCAATAGATACGCAGTATTTT

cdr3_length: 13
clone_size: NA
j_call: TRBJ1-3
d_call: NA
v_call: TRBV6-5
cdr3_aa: CATWGTIGNTIYF
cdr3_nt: TGTGCCACCTGGGGGACTATTGGAAACACCATATATTTT

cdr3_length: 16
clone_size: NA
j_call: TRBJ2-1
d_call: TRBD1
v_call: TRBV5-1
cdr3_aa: CASSLEQGARANVQFF
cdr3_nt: TGCGCCAGCAGCTTAGAACAGGGGGCGAGAGCCAATGTGCAGTTCTTC

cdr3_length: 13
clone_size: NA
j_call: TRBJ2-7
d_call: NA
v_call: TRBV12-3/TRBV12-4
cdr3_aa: CAGSRGSGYEQYF
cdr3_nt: TGTGCCGGCAGTAGGGGGTCTGGCTACGAGCAGTACTTC

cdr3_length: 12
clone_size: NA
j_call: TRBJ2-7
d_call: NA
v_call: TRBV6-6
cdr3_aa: CATGHDRYKQYF
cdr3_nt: TGTGCCACCGGACATGATAGGTACAAGCAGTACTTC

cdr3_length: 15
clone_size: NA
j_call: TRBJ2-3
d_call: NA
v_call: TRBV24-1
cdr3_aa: CATSDPTGGTDTQYF
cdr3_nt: TGTGCCACCAGTGATCCGACAGGAGGCACAGATACGCAGTATTTT

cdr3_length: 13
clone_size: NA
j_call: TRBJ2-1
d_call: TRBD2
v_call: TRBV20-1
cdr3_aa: CSAWTSGRGEQFF
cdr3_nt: TGCAGTGCATGGACTAGCGGGAGAGGTGAGCAGTTCTTC

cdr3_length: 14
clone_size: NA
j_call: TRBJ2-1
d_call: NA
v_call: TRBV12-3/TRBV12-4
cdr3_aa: CASSLRRMVNEQFF
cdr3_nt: TGTGCCAGCAGTTTGAGACGCATGGTCAATGAGCAGTTCTTC

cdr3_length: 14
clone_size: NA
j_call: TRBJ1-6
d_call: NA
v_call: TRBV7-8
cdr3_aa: CASSQTGNRSPLHF
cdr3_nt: TGTGCCAGCAGTCAAACAGGGAATCGGTCACCCCTCCACTTT

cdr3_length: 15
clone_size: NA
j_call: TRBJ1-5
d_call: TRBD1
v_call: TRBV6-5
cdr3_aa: CASSYMRDSWQAQHF
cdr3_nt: TGTGCCAGCAGTTACATGAGGGACAGTTGGCAAGCCCAGCATTTT

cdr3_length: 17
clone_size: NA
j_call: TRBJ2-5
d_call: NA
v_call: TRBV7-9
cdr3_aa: CASSLISSGHVQDTQYF
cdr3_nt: TGTGCCAGCAGCTTAATTTCCTCAGGGCACGTCCAAGATACCCAGTACTTC

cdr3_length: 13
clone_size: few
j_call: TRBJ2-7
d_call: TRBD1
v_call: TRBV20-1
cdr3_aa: CSAMGQGAYEQYF
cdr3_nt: TGCAGTGCGATGGGACAGGGGGCCTACGAGCAGTACTTC

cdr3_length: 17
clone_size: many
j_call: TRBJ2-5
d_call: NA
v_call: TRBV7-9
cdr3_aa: CASSPGTAFGLGETQYF
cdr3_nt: TGTGCCAGCAGCCCCGGGACCGCATTCGGATTGGGGGAGACCCAGTACTTC

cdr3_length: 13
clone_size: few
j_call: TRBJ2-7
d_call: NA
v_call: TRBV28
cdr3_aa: CASNAGNAYEQYF
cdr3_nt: TGTGCCAGCAATGCCGGGAATGCCTACGAGCAGTACTTC

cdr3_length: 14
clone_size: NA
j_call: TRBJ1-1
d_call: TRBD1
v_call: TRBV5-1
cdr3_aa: CVSSSGTGGTEAFF
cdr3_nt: TGCGTCAGTAGCTCCGGGACAGGGGGCACTGAAGCTTTCTTT

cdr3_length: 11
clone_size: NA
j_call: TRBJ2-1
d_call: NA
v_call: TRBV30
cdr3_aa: CVWSNLGEQFF
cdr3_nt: TGTGTCTGGAGTAACCTCGGGGAGCAGTTCTTC

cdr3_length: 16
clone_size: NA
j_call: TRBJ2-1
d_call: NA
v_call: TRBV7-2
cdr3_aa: CANSLSLAERGNEHFF
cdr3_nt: TGTGCCAACAGCTTAAGTCTAGCCGAGAGGGGCAATGAGCACTTCTTC

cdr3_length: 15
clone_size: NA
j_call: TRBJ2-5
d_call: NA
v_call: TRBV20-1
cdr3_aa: CSARDGAWSQETQYF
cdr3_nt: TGTAGTGCTAGAGATGGGGCATGGTCCCAAGAGACCCAGTACTTC

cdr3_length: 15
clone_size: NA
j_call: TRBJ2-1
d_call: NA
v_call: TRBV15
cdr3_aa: CATSSPNPWNNELFF
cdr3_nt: TGTGCCACCAGCAGCCCAAACCCGTGGAACAATGAGCTGTTCTTC

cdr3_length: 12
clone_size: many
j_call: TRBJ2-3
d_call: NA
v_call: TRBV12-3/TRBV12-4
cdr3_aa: CASSYWVDTQYF
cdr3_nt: TGTGCCAGCAGTTATTGGGTAGATACGCAGTATTTT

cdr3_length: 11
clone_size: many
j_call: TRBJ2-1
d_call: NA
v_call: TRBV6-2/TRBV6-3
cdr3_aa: CASSPYNEQFF
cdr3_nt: TGTGCCAGCAGTCCTTACAATGAGCAGTTCTTC

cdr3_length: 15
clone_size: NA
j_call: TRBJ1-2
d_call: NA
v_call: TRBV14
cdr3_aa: CASSHRSVLNYGYTF
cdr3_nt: TGTGCCAGCAGCCACCGGTCCGTCCTTAACTATGGCTACACCTTC

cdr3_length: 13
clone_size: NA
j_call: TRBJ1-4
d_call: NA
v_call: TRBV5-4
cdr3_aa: CASSSSPNEKLFF
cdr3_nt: TGTGCTAGCAGCTCGTCCCCTAATGAAAAACTGTTTTTT

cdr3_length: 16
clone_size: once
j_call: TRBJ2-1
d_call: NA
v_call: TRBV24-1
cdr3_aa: CATSDGQGLNPYEQFF
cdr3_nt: TGTGCCACCAGTGATGGTCAGGGCCTCAACCCCTATGAGCAGTTCTTC

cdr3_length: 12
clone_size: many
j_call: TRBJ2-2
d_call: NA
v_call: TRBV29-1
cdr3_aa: CSVGDVTGELFF
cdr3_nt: TGCAGCGTTGGTGATGTTACCGGGGAGCTGTTTTTT

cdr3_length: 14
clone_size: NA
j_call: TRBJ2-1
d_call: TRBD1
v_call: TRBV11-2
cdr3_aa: CTSNSDRGVHEQFF
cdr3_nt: TGTACCAGCAACTCGGACAGGGGAGTCCATGAGCAGTTCTTC

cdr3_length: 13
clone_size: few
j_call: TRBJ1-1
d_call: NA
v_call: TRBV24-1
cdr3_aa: CATSGETNHEAFF
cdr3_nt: TGTGCCACCAGTGGCGAGACGAACCATGAAGCTTTCTTT

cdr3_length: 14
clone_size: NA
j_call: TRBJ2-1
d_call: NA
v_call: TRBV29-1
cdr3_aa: CSVELLAGQNEQFF
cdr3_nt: TGCAGCGTCGAACTTCTAGCAGGGCAGAATGAGCAGTTTTTC

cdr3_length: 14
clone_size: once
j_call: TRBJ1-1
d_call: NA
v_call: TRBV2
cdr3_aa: CASSAQRADTKAFF
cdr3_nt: TGTGCCAGCAGCGCCCAACGAGCCGACACTAAAGCTTTCTTT

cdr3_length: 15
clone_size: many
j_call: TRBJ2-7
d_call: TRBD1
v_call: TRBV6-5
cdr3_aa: CASSYGTGASYEQYF
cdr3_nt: TGTGCCAGCAGTTACGGGACAGGGGCCTCCTACGAGCAGTACTTC

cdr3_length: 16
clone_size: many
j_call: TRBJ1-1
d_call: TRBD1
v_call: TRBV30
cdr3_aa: CAWSGAATGANTEAFF
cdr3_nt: TGTGCCTGGAGTGGGGCCGCCACAGGGGCGAACACTGAAGCTTTCTTT

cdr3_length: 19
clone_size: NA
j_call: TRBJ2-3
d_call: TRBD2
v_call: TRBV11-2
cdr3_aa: CASSLSSDAGVRGTDTRYF
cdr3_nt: TGTGCCAGCAGCTTATCTAGTGATGCGGGAGTACGAGGCACAGATACGCGGTATTTT

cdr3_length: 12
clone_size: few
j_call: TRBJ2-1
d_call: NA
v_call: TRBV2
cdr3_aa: CASLIHVNEQFF
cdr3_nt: TGTGCCAGCTTAATACACGTCAATGAGCAGTTCTTC

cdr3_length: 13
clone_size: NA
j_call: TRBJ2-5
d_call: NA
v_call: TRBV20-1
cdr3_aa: CSATGLGIGTQYF
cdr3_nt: TGCAGTGCCACGGGACTTGGGATCGGGACCCAGTACTTC

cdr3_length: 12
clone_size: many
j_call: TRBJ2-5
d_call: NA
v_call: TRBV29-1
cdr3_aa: CSVSRTQETQYF
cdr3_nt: TGCAGCGTTTCAAGAACACAAGAGACCCAGTACTTC

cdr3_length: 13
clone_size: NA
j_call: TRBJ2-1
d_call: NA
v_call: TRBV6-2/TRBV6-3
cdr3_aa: CTSSYMAVNEQLF
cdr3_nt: TGTACCAGCAGTTACATGGCAGTCAATGAGCAGCTCTTC

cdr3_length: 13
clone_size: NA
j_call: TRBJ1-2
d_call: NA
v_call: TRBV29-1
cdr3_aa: CSVLWTGVEGYTF
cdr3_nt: TGCAGCGTGTTGTGGACGGGGGTCGAGGGCTACACCTTC

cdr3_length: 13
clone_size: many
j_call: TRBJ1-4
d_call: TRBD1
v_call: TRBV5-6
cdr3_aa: CASKNRGGGKLFF
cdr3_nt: TGTGCCAGCAAAAACAGGGGAGGAGGAAAACTGTTTTTT

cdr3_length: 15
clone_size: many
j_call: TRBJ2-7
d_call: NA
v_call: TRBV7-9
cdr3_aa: CASSLAQAGPYEQYF
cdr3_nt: TGTGCCAGCAGCTTAGCGCAGGCGGGTCCCTACGAGCAGTACTTC

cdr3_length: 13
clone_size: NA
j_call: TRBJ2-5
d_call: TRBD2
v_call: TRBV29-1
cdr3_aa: CNVAGGGQETQYF
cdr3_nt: TGCAATGTGGCCGGGGGGGGTCAAGAGACCCAGTACTTC

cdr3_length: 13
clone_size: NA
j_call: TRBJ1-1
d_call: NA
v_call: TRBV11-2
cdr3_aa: CAAAPGMNTEAFF
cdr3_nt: TGTGCAGCAGCCCCTGGGATGAACACTGAAGCTTTCTTT

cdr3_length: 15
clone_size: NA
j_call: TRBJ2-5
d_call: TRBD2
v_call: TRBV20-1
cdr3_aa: CSARDPASGRETQYF
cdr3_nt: TGCAGTGCTAGAGATCCGGCTAGCGGGAGAGAGACCCAGTACTTC

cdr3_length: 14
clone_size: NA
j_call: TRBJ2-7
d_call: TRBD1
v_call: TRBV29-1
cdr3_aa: CSVEEGTGRYNQYF
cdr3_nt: TGCAGCGTTGAGGAAGGGACAGGACGCTACAATCAGTACTTC

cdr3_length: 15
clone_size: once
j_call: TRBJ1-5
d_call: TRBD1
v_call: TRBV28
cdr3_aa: CASTFGQGFRRPQHF
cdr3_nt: TGTGCCAGCACCTTTGGACAGGGGTTTCGTAGGCCCCAGCATTTT

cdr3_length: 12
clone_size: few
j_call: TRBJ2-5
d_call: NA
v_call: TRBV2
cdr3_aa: CASSQGGETQYF
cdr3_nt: TGTGCCAGCAGTCAGGGAGGAGAGACCCAGTACTTC

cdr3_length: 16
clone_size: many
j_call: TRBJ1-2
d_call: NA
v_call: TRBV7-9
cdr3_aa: CASSLGRRRDNYGYTF
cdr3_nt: TGTGCCAGCAGCTTGGGGCGCAGACGAGATAACTATGGCTACACCTTC

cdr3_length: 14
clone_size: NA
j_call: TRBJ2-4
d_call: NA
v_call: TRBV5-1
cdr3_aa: CASSLATPDDIQYF
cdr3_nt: TGCGCCAGCAGCTTGGCCACGCCCGACGACATTCAGTACTTC

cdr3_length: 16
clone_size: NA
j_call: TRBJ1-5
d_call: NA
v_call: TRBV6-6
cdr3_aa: CASRQTGRGAVQPQHF
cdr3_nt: TGTGCCAGCAGGCAAACTGGACGGGGGGCCGTTCAGCCTCAGCATTTC